Below, 27 T cell receptor beta chains from the same sample are listed, as sequenced in a study of PD-1 blockade in classical Hodgkin lymphoma. Sequencing was performed with immunoSEQ multiplex PCR; in TCRdb, only in-frame clones are kept and a portion is missing. Here the sample spans about 36,000 clones, 69% being singletons. Each of the patients experienced relapse following autologous stem cell transplantation, and their brentuximab vedotin exposure differed. The sample here was peripheral blood mononuclear cells (PBMCs), taken before the second cycle of nivolumab. All receptors come from a human donor with classical Hodgkin lymphoma.

For this clone: The junction shows a germline mismatch at one end, possibly a read error. The chain carries TRBV2 and TRBJ1-2; 8 bases line up with TRBD1. The germline V gene encodes CDR1 SNHLY and CDR2 FYNNEI. CDR3 length: 15 residues. The CDR3 here is CASSEEMAGGYVYTF. DNA of the CDR3: TGTGCCAGCAGTGAAGAAATGGCAGGGGGCTATGTCTACACCTTC.

V gene TRBV19 combines with J gene TRBJ2-3, with TRBD2 identical over 12 bases. The germline V gene has CDR1 LNHDA and CDR2 SQIVND (reference sequence). CDR3 length equals 14 residues. With V trimmed by 6 bases and J by 5 bases, 3 bases remained unmatched. The CDR3 region is CASRLTSGGDTQYF. The DNA of the CDR3 is TGTGCCAGTAGGTTGACTAGCGGGGGAGATACGCAGTATTTT. The whole variable domain, filled in from reference TRBV19 and TRBJ2-3, reads DGGITQSPKYLFRKEGQNVTLSCEQNLNHDAMYWYRQDPGQGLRLIYYSQIVNDFQKGDIAEGYSVSREKKESFPLTVTSAQKNPTAFYLCASRLTSGGDTQYFGPGTRLTVL.

This chain uses TRBV14 with TRBJ2-1, with 10 bases fitting TRBD2. J lost 0 bases, V lost 1 base, and 12 bases had no gene match. The germline V gene has CDR1 SGHDN and CDR2 FVKESK. The CDR3 contains 20 residues. The CDR3 region is CASSQGARLQREGSYNEQFF. The DNA of the CDR3 is TGTGCCAGCAGCCAAGGCGCACGTCTACAGCGGGAGGGCTCCTACAATGAGCAGTTCTTC.

This clone was detected once. The V call is TRBV6-6, the J call TRBJ1-2; weak D call: TRBD1 (6 bases). The germline V and J ends were trimmed by 6 bases and 8 bases, with 25 bases remaining between them. The CDR3 extends over 16 amino acids. Germline CDR1 is MNHNY and CDR2 is SVGAGI (reference sequence). DNA of the CDR3: TGTGCCAGCAGACAAGATCGGACAGTCTTAGGGGGGGGCTACACCTTC. Translation gives CASRQDRTVLGGGYTF.

A few counts support this clone. This chain joins TRBV5-4 and TRBJ1-2, with D possibly being TRBD1 (5 bases). Trimming left V 2 bases short and J 4 bases short, with 12 bases between. The CDR3 is made up of 14 amino acids. CDR1 and CDR2 (germline): SGHNT, YYREEE (reference sequence). CDR3 sequence: CASSLTTDPYGYTF. CDR3 nucleotide sequence: TGTGCCAGCAGCTTAACGACAGACCCCTATGGCTACACCTTC.

The chain recombines TRBV19 with TRBJ2-5; 7 bases match TRBD2. Losses at the gene ends were 5 bases for V and 6 bases for J; bases not matched to a gene: 6. The germline V gene encodes CDR1 LNHDA and CDR2 SQIVND (reference sequence). The CDR3 runs 13 residues. The CDR3 region has the DNA TGTGCCAGTAGTTCTAGCGGTAGGCAGACCCAGTACTTC. It specifies CASSSSGRQTQYF.

The CDR3 here is CASSLSESLSYEQYF. The CDR3 DNA reads TGTGCCAGCAGTTTATCTGAGAGTCTAAGCTACGAGCAGTACTTC. This chain links TRBV27 with TRBJ2-7; no clear D. Trimming shortened V by 0 bases and J by 3 bases, and 12 bases separated the two germline ends. The germline V gene has CDR1 MNHEY and CDR2 SMNVEV (reference sequence). The CDR3 totals 15 residues.

The CDR3 bases are TGTGCCAGCTCACCAAGAGACATAGCTGGAAACACCATATATTTT. Its translation: CASSPRDIAGNTIYF. This chain uses TRBV18 with TRBJ1-3; D is unclear. The V end lost 2 bases, the J end lost 2 bases, and 10 bases lay between the germline ends. CDR1 and CDR2 from the germline V gene are KGHSH and LQKENI. There are 15 residues in the CDR3.

This chain uses TRBV6-5 with TRBJ1-3; D is unclear. Germline CDR1 MNHEY, CDR2 SVGAGI. CDR3 length: 15 amino acids. Trimming stripped 0 bases from V and 8 bases from J, with 14 bases between. The CDR3 protein is CASSYSWGGRHTIYF. CDR3 coding DNA: TGTGCCAGCAGTTACTCGTGGGGTGGTAGGCACACCATATATTTT.

This chain uses TRBV29-1 with TRBJ2-7; D is unresolved. The CDR3 spans 11 residues. V lost 7 bases and J 2 bases, leaving 9 bases between the germline ends. Germline values: CDR1 SQVTM, CDR2 ANQGSEA. As DNA, the CDR3 is TGCAGCGCCCAGCGAGCCTACGAGCAGTACTTC. It is translated as CSAQRAYEQYF.

This clone has only one observation. This chain uses TRBV7-9 with TRBJ1-4, with 9 nucleotides matching TRBD1. In germline, CDR1 is SEHNR, CDR2 FQNEAQ (reference sequence). Losses at the gene ends were 5 bases for V and 5 bases for J; bases not matched to a gene: 3. The CDR3 is 14 residues long. The CDR3 here is CASSPGTGNEKLFF. CDR3 DNA sequence: TGTGCCAGCAGCCCCGGGACAGGGAATGAAAAACTGTTTTTT.

The chain couples TRBV5-4 to TRBJ2-7; 7 bases map to TRBD1. The CDR3 has 13 residues. V dropped 4 bases and J dropped 6; count of bases not matched to a gene: 7. Germline-derived CDR1 and CDR2 are SGHNT and YYREEE (reference sequence). DNA of the CDR3: TGTGCCAGCAGCCTCGACAGGGTTGCCGAGCAGTACTTC. It translates to CASSLDRVAEQYF.

The chain is built from TRBV5-4 and TRBJ2-1; a weak D match, TRBD1 (7 bases). The germline V and J ends were trimmed by 4 bases and 4 bases, with 12 bases remaining between them. The CDR3 contains 14 residues. In germline, CDR1 is SGHNT, CDR2 YYREEE (reference sequence). The CDR3 protein is CASSLQGGYNEQFF. CDR3 DNA sequence: TGTGCCAGCAGCCTCCAGGGGGGATACAATGAGCAGTTCTTC.

The chain has TRBV10-3 and TRBJ2-7; D may correspond to TRBD1 or TRBD2 (5 bases each). CDR3 size: 14 residues. In germline, CDR1 is ENHRY, CDR2 SYGVKD. V was clipped by 4 bases and J by 1 base, with 11 bases between them. CDR3 nucleotide sequence: TGTGCCATCAGTGCGGGGACGGGGTCCTACGAGCAGTACTTC. Its protein product is CAISAGTGSYEQYF.

This clone was detected ten times or more. The V and J genes are TRBV29-1 and TRBJ1-5; no clear D gene. V was shortened by 4 bases and J by 6 bases, with 10 bases between the two germline ends. Germline values: CDR1 SQVTM, CDR2 ANQGSEA. The CDR3 covers 12 residues. The CDR3 DNA sequence: TGCAGCGTTGGGGAGGCCGGTCAGCCCCAGCATTTT. Its protein product is CSVGEAGQPQHF.

This chain links TRBV5-1 with TRBJ2-5; D gene ambiguous. The CDR3 is 15 residues long. Germline V lookup: CDR1 SGHRS, CDR2 YFSETQ. Trimming left V 3 bases short and J 4 bases short, with 16 bases between. CDR3 sequence (DNA): TGCGCCAGCAGCTATCGCGGTGTATGGCTAGAGACCCAGTACTTC. It is translated as CASSYRGVWLETQYF.

This clone was observed a handful of times. The chain has TRBV11-3 and TRBJ1-2, with 8 bases fitting TRBD1. With V trimmed by 4 bases and J by 3 bases, 7 bases remained unmatched. The V gene's germline CDR1 is SGHNT and CDR2 YENEEA. CDR3 length equals 15 residues. Here the CDR3 reads CASSSDRGSYYGYTF. The CDR3 DNA sequence: TGTGCCAGCAGCTCAGACAGGGGATCTTACTATGGCTACACCTTC.

The gene calls are TRBV27 and TRBJ2-1; D unresolved. CDR3 length equals 11 residues. V gave up 5 bases and J gave up 3 bases, with 2 bases separating them. Germline CDR1 MNHEY, CDR2 SMNVEV (reference sequence). DNA of the CDR3: TGTGCCAGCAGTCTCTACAATGAGCAGTTCTTC. Translating it yields CASSLYNEQFF.

This clone occurred once. CDR3: CAISEGTGVISGYTF. CDR3 bases: TGTGCCATCAGTGAGGGGACAGGGGTAATCTCTGGCTACACCTTC. The chain uses TRBV10-3 and TRBJ1-2, with 10 bases aligning to TRBD1. Germline trimming cut 2 bases from V and 7 bases from J; bases unmatched to any gene: 7. This CDR3 contains 15 residues. Germline CDR1 and CDR2: ENHRY and SYGVKD.

The chain joins TRBV7-9 to TRBJ1-1; a possible D gene is TRBD1 (6 bases). CDR1 SEHNR and CDR2 FQNEAQ come from the germline V gene (reference sequence). Between the trimmed V and J ends, which lost 2 bases and 0 bases, there was a span of 10 bases. The CDR3 is 15 amino acids. DNA of the CDR3: TGTGCCAGCAGCTTACGACGGACAGTGAACACTGAAGCTTTCTTT. Its protein product is CASSLRRTVNTEAFF.

This chain links TRBV19 with TRBJ1-4; the match to TRBD1 covers 11 bases. The CDR3 consists of 14 residues. The trim removed 6 bases at V and 8 bases at J, leaving 5 bases unmatched. Per the germline V gene, CDR1 is LNHDA and CDR2 is SQIVND (reference sequence). CDR3 coding DNA: TGTGCCAGTAGCCCGGGACAGGGGGTCGAAAAACTGTTTTTT. It codes for CASSPGQGVEKLFF.

The chain has TRBV28 and TRBJ1-1, with 8 positions matching TRBD1. The CDR3 has 17 amino acids. The V segment lost 3 bases and the J segment 4 bases; nucleotides outside the gene matches: 13. Looked up from germline, CDR1 is MDHEN and CDR2 is SYDVKM. The CDR3 nucleotides read TGTGCCAGCAGTTTCAGACAGGGGATCTGGGGAGGCACTGAAGCTTTCTTT. The encoded protein is CASSFRQGIWGGTEAFF.

The chain uses TRBV7-9 and TRBJ2-7; D unclear. Per the germline V gene, CDR1 is SEHNR and CDR2 is FQNEAQ (reference sequence). This CDR3 is 12 amino acids long. Trimming left V 5 bases short and J 3 bases short, with 8 bases between. The CDR3 protein is CASSPRGYEQYF. As DNA, the CDR3 is TGTGCCAGCAGCCCCAGAGGCTACGAGCAGTACTTC. Together with reference TRBV7-9 and TRBJ2-7, the CDR3 gives the full variable domain: DTGVSQNPRHKITKRGQNVTFRCDPISEHNRLYWYRQTLGQGPEFLTYFQNEAQLEKSRLLSDRFSAERPKGSFSTLEIQRTEQGDSAMYLCASSPRGYEQYFGPGTRLTVT.

The V and J genes are TRBV7-8 and TRBJ1-3; 11 nucleotides align to TRBD1. CDR3 size: 18 residues. The germline V gene has CDR1 SGHVS and CDR2 FQNEAQ. J was trimmed by 0 bases and V by 1 base; bases with no gene match: 5. For the CDR3, the DNA is TGTGCCAGCAGCTTAGGGGGGACAGGGGGATCCTCTGGAAACACCATATATTTT. It codes for CASSLGGTGGSSGNTIYF.

The genes are TRBV7-2 and TRBJ2-3, with TRBD2 identical over 12 bases. V lost 2 bases and J lost 1; bases outside the gene matches: 4. The CDR3 contains 17 residues. Looked up from germline, CDR1 is SGHTA and CDR2 is FQGNSA. The CDR3 DNA is TGTGCCAGCAGCTTAATGGGGACTAGCGGGCGCACAGATACGCAGTATTTT. Protein sequence: CASSLMGTSGRTDTQYF.

In the case of this clone: Possible read error: a much larger clone is one base away. The rearrangement uses TRBV27 and TRBJ1-2, with D possibly TRBD1 on 6 matching bases. This CDR3 region has 16 residues. Germline CDR1 and CDR2: MNHEY and SMNVEV (reference sequence). V gave up 5 bases and J gave up 0 bases, with 16 bases separating them. Here the CDR3 DNA reads TGTGCCAGCAGTCCCGTGCTGGACAGCGCTAACTATGGCTACACCTTC. This translates into CASSPVLDSANYGYTF.

The V gene is TRBV5-5, the J gene TRBJ1-1; the D is unclear. Germline CDR1 is SGHKS and CDR2 is YYEKEE (reference sequence). The V and J ends lost 5 bases and 3 bases respectively, with 11 bases between them. The CDR3 has 13 amino acids. CDR3 coding DNA: TGTGCCAGCAGTGAGCAGGCTGACACTGAAGCTTTCTTT. Protein sequence: CASSEQADTEAFF.